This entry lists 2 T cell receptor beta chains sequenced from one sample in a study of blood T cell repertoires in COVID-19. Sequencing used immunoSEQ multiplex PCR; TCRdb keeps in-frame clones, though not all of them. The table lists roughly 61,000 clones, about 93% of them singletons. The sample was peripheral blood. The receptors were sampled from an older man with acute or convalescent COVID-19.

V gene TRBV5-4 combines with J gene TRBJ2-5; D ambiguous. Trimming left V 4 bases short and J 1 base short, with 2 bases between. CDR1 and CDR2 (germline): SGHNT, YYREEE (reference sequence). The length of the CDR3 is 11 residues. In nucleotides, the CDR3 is TGTGCCAGCAGCCTCCAAGAGACCCAGTACTTC. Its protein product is CASSLQETQYF.

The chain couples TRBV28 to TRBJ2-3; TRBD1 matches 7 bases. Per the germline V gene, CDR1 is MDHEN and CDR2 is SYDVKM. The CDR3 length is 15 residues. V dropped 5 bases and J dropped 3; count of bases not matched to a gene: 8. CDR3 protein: CASSGETGMTDTQYF. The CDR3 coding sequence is TGTGCCAGCAGTGGAGAGACAGGGATGACAGATACGCAGTATTTT.